This TCR beta chain was sequenced during a study of blood T cell repertoires in COVID-19. The CDR3 runs 13 residues. The V and J ends lost 3 bases and 1 base respectively, with 6 bases between them. The germline V gene encodes CDR1 ENHRY and CDR2 SYGVKD. How the authors handled the data: Amplification of reference gene primers provided the estimated nucleated cell counts. This table comes from immunoSEQ multiplex PCR, and its TCRdb copy is limited to in-frame clones, with some not included. D and trimming were read from the DNA, whereas the V and J calls and clone size are those reported in that table. The sample includes fewer than 350,000 clones, approximately 87% of them seen just once.

The receptor's source is a woman aged 45-60 years who had recovered from COVID-19. The chain uses TRBV10-3 and TRBJ2-5; TRBD1 is a possible D gene (5 bases). The material sequenced was peripheral blood. In DNA, the CDR3 is TGTGCCATCAGTGACACAGGCCAAGAGACCCAGTACTTC. Amino acids: CAISDTGQETQYF.